This TCR beta chain was captured by sequencing in a study of cytomegalovirus exposure and HLA in healthy donors. PCR amplification relied on 60 Vbeta primers (plus 13 Jbeta primers). Method: immunoSEQ multiplex PCR; TCRdb's copy keeps in-frame clones and lacks some. This table has about 110,000 clones, about 80% appearing once. The CDR3 covers 14 residues. Losses at the gene ends were 5 bases for V and 2 bases for J; bases not matched to a gene: 8. The germline CDR1 and CDR2 sequences are SQVTM and ANQGSEA. General study points: Per published reports, the classifier diagnosed cytomegalovirus status with high specificity and sensitivity.

As regards this clone: The antigen is not known.

The sample was PBMCs. The TCR sequence derives from a man aged 25-45 years in good health and CMV-seronegative. The V call is TRBV29-1, the J call TRBJ2-7; 8 nucleotides agree with TRBD1. Here the CDR3 reads CSVRTGRSTYEQYF. CDR3 in DNA: TGCAGCGTTAGGACAGGGCGGTCAACCTACGAGCAGTACTTC.